These 21 T cell receptor beta chains were all obtained from the same sample, sequenced in a study of blood T cell repertoires in COVID-19. TCRdb's table, derived via immunoSEQ multiplex PCR, lists solely in-frame clones and lacks some. The data show some 300,000 clones, about nine tenths seen once. The material sequenced was PBMCs or T cells enriched from blood (not recorded which). The source is a woman in her twenties or thirties who had recovered from COVID-19.

This sequence joins TRBV29-1 and TRBJ1-1; no reliable D call. The germline V gene has CDR1 SQVTM and CDR2 ANQGSEA. The V end was cut by 5 bases, the J end by 6 bases, with 13 bases between. This CDR3 contains 12 residues. The DNA of the CDR3 is TGCAGCGTTCGTCGGGATCGTCCTGAAGCTTTCTTT. Encoded protein: CSVRRDRPEAFF.

This chain connects TRBV7-2 to TRBJ2-3, with 8 positions matching TRBD1. The V gene's germline CDR1 is SGHTA and CDR2 FQGNSA. The CDR3 runs 13 residues. V dropped 6 bases and J dropped 3; count of bases not matched to a gene: 2. This chain's CDR3 is CASRWTGTDTQYF. DNA for the CDR3: TGTGCCAGCAGATGGACAGGGACAGATACGCAGTATTTT.

V and J are TRBV5-6 and TRBJ2-2, with D perhaps matching TRBD1 (7 bases). In germline, CDR1 is SGHDT, CDR2 YYEEEE. The CDR3 is 14 residues long. Trimming stripped 2 bases from V and 7 bases from J, with 12 bases between. Written as DNA, the CDR3 is TGTGCCAGCAGCTTCAGGGGGACTTACGGGGAGCTGTTTTTT. It yields the protein CASSFRGTYGELFF.

This rearrangement joins TRBV6-5 to TRBJ1-4; D call uncertain. V was cut by 2 bases and J by 7 bases, with 17 bases left in between. The CDR3 runs 16 residues. Germline V gene sequence: CDR1 MNHEY, CDR2 SVGAGI. The CDR3 sequence is CASSYQPLEVGEKLFF. The DNA for the CDR3 is TGTGCCAGCAGTTACCAACCCCTGGAGGTTGGTGAAAAACTGTTTTTT.

The V call is TRBV10-3, the J call TRBJ1-1, with TRBD1 matching 8 bases. The CDR3 runs 14 residues. Losses at the gene ends were 5 bases for V and 0 bases for J; bases not matched to a gene: 2. Germline values: CDR1 ENHRY, CDR2 SYGVKD. DNA of the CDR3: TGTGCCATCAGTCGACAGGGGCTGAACACTGAAGCTTTCTTT. This gives the protein CAISRQGLNTEAFF.

This clone was counted once. The chain employs TRBV5-1 and TRBJ2-1, with TRBD2 as a possible D gene (5 bases). The CDR3 extends over 15 amino acids. V was pared by 6 bases and J by 1 base, with 14 bases between. CDR1 and CDR2 (germline): SGHRS, YFSETQ. This CDR3 reads CASTEGFGSYNEQFF. CDR3 in DNA: TGCGCCAGCACCGAGGGATTCGGGTCCTACAATGAGCAGTTCTTC. The entire variable domain, with the rest obtained from reference TRBV5-1 and TRBJ2-1, is as follows: KAGVTQTPRYLIKTRGQQVTLSCSPISGHRSVSWYQQTPGQGLQFLFEYFSETQRNKGNFPGRFSGRQFSNSRSEMNVSTLELGDSALYLCASTEGFGSYNEQFFGPGTRLTVL.

V and J are TRBV19 and TRBJ1-1; 10 bases agree with TRBD1. The CDR3 spans 14 residues. V was clipped by 5 bases and J by 7 bases; unmatched bases: 7. CDR1 and CDR2 (germline): LNHDA, SQIVND (reference sequence). CDR3 sequence reads: CASSFGQGEFEAFF. The CDR3 DNA reads as TGTGCCAGTAGTTTCGGACAGGGGGAGTTTGAAGCTTTCTTT.

The chain couples TRBV5-4 to TRBJ1-1, with D perhaps TRBD1 (6 bases). V was clipped by 3 bases and J by 0 bases, with 21 bases between them. Germline V gene lookup returns CDR1 SGHNT and CDR2 YYREEE (reference sequence). This CDR3 is 18 amino acids long. The DNA for the CDR3 is TGTGCCAGCAGCTCATTCTACCTTTTACAGGGCATGAACACTGAAGCTTTCTTT. Its translation is CASSSFYLLQGMNTEAFF.

The gene calls are TRBV13 and TRBJ2-5; 8 bases line up with TRBD1. Germline V CDR1 and CDR2: PRHDT, FYEKMQ (reference sequence). V trimming: 1 base; J trimming: 1 base; junction bases outside the gene matches: 14. The CDR3 runs 19 residues. CDR3 bases: TGTGCCAGCAGCTTAGCCCGGGGGCAGGGGGCGAGGGTCCAAGAGACCCAGTACTTC. Protein sequence: CASSLARGQGARVQETQYF.

The chain uses TRBV25-1 and TRBJ1-2; TRBD1 agrees at 9 bases. Germline V CDR1 and CDR2: MGHDK, SYGVNS. The V segment lost 4 bases and the J segment 12 bases; nucleotides outside the gene matches: 9. The CDR3 is 13 residues long. For the CDR3, the DNA is TGTGCCAGCAGTGCGCGGGACAGGGAGAGTCACACCTTC. The encoded protein is CASSARDRESHTF.

The gene calls are TRBV28 and TRBJ1-1; possibly TRBD1 for D (5 bases). CDR3 size: 15 residues. Trimming took off 6 bases at V and 5 bases at J, with 19 bases between the two ends. Germline-derived CDR1 and CDR2 are MDHEN and SYDVKM. The CDR3 protein is CASSTAGGSHTEAFF. The CDR3 DNA reads as TGTGCCAGCAGCACAGCCGGGGGTAGTCATACTGAAGCTTTCTTT.

The chain is built from TRBV30 and TRBJ1-5, with a tentative D call TRBD1 (6 bases). CDR3 length equals 15 residues. Germline V CDR1 and CDR2: GTSNPN, SVGIG (reference sequence). Trimming removed 2 bases from V and 1 base from J, with 12 bases in between. CDR3 region: CAWSLPGTSNQPQHF. DNA of the CDR3: TGTGCCTGGAGTCTTCCCGGGACAAGCAATCAGCCCCAGCATTTT.

J is TRBJ2-1 and V is TRBV6-5, with 8 positions matching TRBD2. Per the germline V gene, CDR1 is MNHEY and CDR2 is SVGAGI. V lost 5 bases and J lost 6; bases outside the gene matches: 6. The CDR3 has 14 amino acids. The CDR3 reads CASSQPTSGNEQFF. CDR3 coding DNA: TGTGCCAGCAGTCAGCCTACTAGCGGCAATGAGCAGTTCTTC.

This chain uses TRBV11-2 with TRBJ2-3; D uncertain. Looked up from germline, CDR1 is SGHAT and CDR2 is FQNNGV. Trimming removed 5 bases from V and 0 bases from J, with 12 bases in between. The CDR3 runs to 15 residues. The CDR3 DNA reads TGTGCCAGCAGCCCCCTAGGTCCTAGCACAGATACGCAGTATTTT. Translating gives CASSPLGPSTDTQYF. The whole variable domain, remainder taken from reference TRBV11-2 and TRBJ2-3, is EAGVAQSPRYKIIEKRQSVAFWCNPISGHATLYWYQQILGQGPKLLIQFQNNGVVDDSQLPKDRFSAERLKGVDSTLKIQPAKLEDSAVYLCASSPLGPSTDTQYFGPGTRLTVL.

V is TRBV2 and J is TRBJ2-3, with 8 bases that match TRBD1. CDR1 is SNHLY and CDR2 is FYNNEI in the germline V gene. The CDR3 is 16 residues long. With V trimmed by 4 bases and J by 0 bases, 6 bases remained unmatched. The CDR3 DNA follows: TGTGCCAGCAGTGGGACGGGACAGGAAAGCACAGATACGCAGTATTTT. Translation gives CASSGTGQESTDTQYF. Supplemented by reference TRBV2 and TRBJ2-3, the full variable domain reads EPEVTQTPSHQVTQMGQEVILRCVPISNHLYFYWYRQILGQKVEFLVSFYNNEISEKSEIFDDQFSVERPDGSNFTLKIRSTKLEDSAMYFCASSGTGQESTDTQYFGPGTRLTVL.

V and J are TRBV6-1 and TRBJ1-1; D remains unclear. The CDR3 totals 15 residues. Germline assignment: CDR1 MNHNS and CDR2 SASEGT. Trimming stripped 2 bases from V and 3 bases from J, with 13 bases between. CDR3 nucleotides: TGTGCCAGCAGTGAATCGAGAGGGTTGTACACTGAAGCTTTCTTT. Its protein product is CASSESRGLYTEAFF.

This clone was recorded once. V and J are TRBV7-9 and TRBJ1-4; the match to TRBD1 covers 7 bases. The germline V gene encodes CDR1 SEHNR and CDR2 FQNEAQ (reference sequence). V gave up 6 bases and J gave up 4 bases; unmatched junction bases: 5. This CDR3 is built from 14 residues. The CDR3 protein is CASRRQGINEKLFF. CDR3 sequence (DNA): TGTGCCAGCAGAAGACAGGGAATTAATGAAAAACTGTTTTTT.

The rearrangement links TRBV7-2 to TRBJ1-5; 8 bases map to TRBD1. Germline V CDR1 and CDR2: SGHTA, FQGNSA. The CDR3 extends over 14 amino acids. Trimming cost V 4 bases and J 7 bases; bases outside gene matches: 6. CDR3 sequence: CASSSGQGVQPQHF. The CDR3 DNA follows: TGTGCCAGCAGCTCTGGACAGGGCGTACAGCCCCAGCATTTT.

The rearrangement uses TRBV28 and TRBJ2-7; the D gene is possibly TRBD2 (5 bases). This CDR3 comprises 14 residues. The ends were cut back, 8 bases at V and 3 bases at J, with 17 bases in the middle. The germline gives CDR1 MDHEN, CDR2 SYDVKM. CDR3 bases: TGTGCCAGCCTCGACGAGGGTATCAGCTACGAGCAGTACTTC. Translated, it gives CASLDEGISYEQYF.

The chain carries TRBV27 and TRBJ1-4; 11 nucleotides match TRBD1. The CDR3 runs to 16 residues. With 2 bases clipped from V and 7 bases from J, the junction kept 6 bases outside the gene matches. The germline V gene encodes CDR1 MNHEY and CDR2 SMNVEV (reference sequence). This chain's CDR3 is CASSLADRGRAEKLFF. The CDR3 bases are TGTGCCAGCAGTTTAGCGGACAGGGGGCGCGCTGAAAAACTGTTTTTT.

The table lists this clone with a count of one. DNA for the CDR3: TGTGCCAGCGAACCCGGGACAGGGTTCCCTAATGAAAAACTGTTTTTT. This translates into CASEPGTGFPNEKLFF. The gene calls are TRBV18 and TRBJ1-4, with 9 bases identical to TRBD1. Looked up from germline, CDR1 is KGHSH and CDR2 is LQKENI. J lost 3 bases, V lost 8 bases, and 10 bases had no gene match. The CDR3 runs 16 residues.